One TCR beta chain is described in this entry. This sample was taken from a study of technical replicates of blood from a few donors. Trimming pared 5 bases from V and 4 bases from J, leaving 12 bases between. This CDR3 is 13 amino acids long. Germline V gene lookup returns CDR1 SEHNR and CDR2 FQNEAQ (reference sequence). TCRdb's copy holds only in-frame clones and misses some; the assay was immunoSEQ multiplex PCR. Here the sample spans 50,000 to 70,000 clones, 70% to 90% being singletons. The receptor comes from a human donor in good health. Some clones in this sample may be carry-over from other donors' samples. The sample taken for sequencing was PBMCs. The V call is TRBV7-9, the J call TRBJ2-7; TRBD1 might be the D (6 bases). The CDR3 spells CASSAAQGYEQYF. CDR3 nucleotide sequence: TGTGCCAGCAGCGCCGCCCAGGGGTACGAGCAGTACTTC.